The 22 T cell receptor beta chains reported below all come from one sample, sequenced in a study of cytomegalovirus exposure and HLA in healthy donors. The PCR had 60 Vbeta and 13 Jbeta primers. The table came from immunoSEQ multiplex PCR; TCRdb's copy has only in-frame clones and leaves some out. The table shows 150,000 to 200,000 clones, with roughly 80% occurring only once. Sequenced: PBMCs. All receptors come from a boy aged 10-17 years in good health and CMV-seronegative.

V and J are TRBV7-9 and TRBJ1-2, with D unclear. This CDR3 contains 13 residues. CDR1 and CDR2 from the germline V gene are SEHNR and FQNEAQ (reference sequence). Between the trimmed V and J ends, which lost 7 bases and 0 bases, there was a span of 9 bases. CDR3 protein: CASTNTPNYGYTF. CDR3 bases: TGTGCCAGCACCAATACTCCTAACTATGGCTACACCTTC.

This clone was observed a single time. This chain links TRBV12-5 with TRBJ2-7; 9 bases are a match to TRBD1. Germline V gene sequence: CDR1 LGHNT, CDR2 FRNRAP. The CDR3 has 13 residues. The V gene end was trimmed by 6 bases and the J gene end by 2 bases; junction bases not matched to a gene: 2. CDR3 nucleotide sequence: TGTGCTAGTGGAGGGACAGGGACCTACGAGCAGTACTTC. Its protein is CASGGTGTYEQYF.

This chain uses TRBV6-5 with TRBJ2-1, with D unclear. V was pared by 2 bases and J by 9 bases, with 11 bases between. Germline loops: CDR1 MNHEY, CDR2 SVGAGI. The CDR3 contains 13 residues. The CDR3 protein is CASSYAVSGEQFF. CDR3 bases: TGTGCCAGCAGTTACGCGGTTTCTGGTGAGCAGTTCTTC.

The V call is TRBV30, the J call TRBJ2-5; 10 positions agree with TRBD2. Germline CDR1 reads GTSNPN; CDR2 reads SVGIG (reference sequence). The CDR3 runs to 15 residues. Trimming removed 2 bases from V and 4 bases from J; junction bases left unmatched: 7. The CDR3 DNA is TGTGCCTGGAGTAACAGCGGGAGGGCCGGAGAGACCCAGTACTTC. Protein sequence: CAWSNSGRAGETQYF.

The CDR3 protein is CASSYSGTGGVGEAFF. The DNA for the CDR3 is TGTGCCAGCAGTTACTCGGGGACAGGGGGCGTTGGTGAAGCTTTCTTT. The chain links TRBV6-5 to TRBJ1-1, with 12 bases identical to TRBD1. The CDR3 spans 16 residues. Germline V gene sequence: CDR1 MNHEY, CDR2 SVGAGI. V lost 0 bases and J lost 7; bases outside the gene matches: 6.

CDR3 sequence reads: CASGPRDFTKYNEQFF. The CDR3 DNA reads TGTGCCAGCGGACCCCGGGACTTCACGAAGTACAATGAGCAGTTCTTC. The V gene is TRBV7-8, the J gene TRBJ2-1; a weak D match, TRBD2 (6 bases). Trimming pared 8 bases from V and 4 bases from J, leaving 21 bases between. CDR1 is SGHVS, CDR2 FQNEAQ, per germline. The length of the CDR3 is 16 residues.

The chain recombines TRBV18 with TRBJ2-7, with a tentative D call TRBD1 (5 bases). Germline CDR1 KGHSH, CDR2 LQKENI. The CDR3 has 14 amino acids. Trimming stripped 3 bases from V and 3 bases from J, with 12 bases between. The CDR3 protein is CASSPVGPDYEQYF. In DNA, the CDR3 is TGTGCCAGCTCACCCGTGGGGCCCGACTACGAGCAGTACTTC.

V gene TRBV18 combines with J gene TRBJ1-2; 8 bases map to TRBD1. After removal of 3 bases from V and 3 bases from J, the junction contained 3 bases not matched to a gene. The CDR3 spans 14 residues. From germline, CDR1 is KGHSH and CDR2 LQKENI. The DNA for the CDR3 is TGTGCCAGCTCACCCGGGACAGGCGACTATGGCTACACCTTC. Its translation: CASSPGTGDYGYTF.

The V call is TRBV27, the J call TRBJ2-7; a possible D gene is TRBD2 (6 bases). The V and J ends lost 6 bases and 3 bases respectively, with 18 bases between them. CDR3 length: 15 residues. CDR1 and CDR2 (germline): MNHEY, SMNVEV (reference sequence). The CDR3 coding sequence is TGTGCCAGCAGGGGGATGGGGGGAGCCAGCTACGAGCAGTACTTC. Its translation: CASRGMGGASYEQYF.

This clone was detected only once. The chain links TRBV6-1 to TRBJ2-5; unclear D gene. CDR1 MNHNS and CDR2 SASEGT come from the germline V gene. This CDR3 region has 12 residues. Trimming cost V 5 bases and J 3 bases, with 7 bases left between them. The DNA for the CDR3 is TGTGCCAGCAGTCCACTGAAAGAGACCCAGTACTTC. Translation gives CASSPLKETQYF.

The chain has TRBV5-1 and TRBJ1-4; 9 bases fit TRBD1. CDR1 and CDR2 from the germline V gene are SGHRS and YFSETQ. V dropped 4 bases and J dropped 3; count of bases not matched to a gene: 16. The CDR3 extends over 19 amino acids. The CDR3 region has the DNA TGCGCCAGCAGCCTTAGGCCGGGACAGGGCGTCTCGGCTAATGAAAAACTGTTTTTT. It translates to CASSLRPGQGVSANEKLFF.

The count of this clone is one. V and J are TRBV5-1 and TRBJ2-7, with 8 bases aligning to TRBD2. This CDR3 is 15 amino acids long. Germline V gene lookup returns CDR1 SGHRS and CDR2 YFSETQ. The V segment lost 0 bases and the J segment 3 bases; nucleotides outside the gene matches: 5. Here the CDR3 DNA reads TGCGCCAGCAGCTTGGAAGGACTAGCCGACTACGAGCAGTACTTC. Its protein is CASSLEGLADYEQYF.

The chain recombines TRBV6-1 with TRBJ1-6; D gene uncertain. Trimming stripped 2 bases from V and 7 bases from J, with 18 bases between. The CDR3 contains 17 residues. CDR1 and CDR2 from the germline V gene are MNHNS and SASEGT. CDR3 coding DNA: TGTGCCAGCAGTGAAAAGGGAGGATTTGGAAGAAATTCACCCCTCCACTTT. It specifies CASSEKGGFGRNSPLHF.

This chain links TRBV29-1 with TRBJ2-3; D may be TRBD2 (6 bases). V was clipped by 7 bases and J by 3 bases, with 20 bases between them. Germline loops: CDR1 SQVTM, CDR2 ANQGSEA. The CDR3 totals 15 residues. CDR3 residues: CSGGEPLGFTDTQYF. CDR3 coding DNA: TGCAGCGGGGGGGAGCCCCTGGGGTTTACAGATACGCAGTATTTT.

This rearrangement joins TRBV10-1 to TRBJ2-3, with a weak D call TRBD2 (5 bases). The CDR3 consists of 15 residues. V dropped 4 bases and J dropped 1 base, with 12 bases sitting between them. Germline assignment: CDR1 WNHNN and CDR2 SYGVQD (reference sequence). CDR3 sequence (DNA): TGCGCCAGCAGTGGCCGGCCGGAGGGCACAGATACGCAGTATTTT. This translates into CASSGRPEGTDTQYF.

This clone has only one observation. The rearrangement links TRBV14 to TRBJ1-1; a possible D gene is TRBD1 (5 bases). CDR1 is SGHDN, CDR2 FVKESK, per germline. The CDR3 has 13 amino acids. V dropped 5 bases and J dropped 1 base, with 8 bases sitting between them. The CDR3 spells CASSIDRNTEAFF. CDR3 DNA sequence: TGTGCCAGCAGCATAGACAGGAACACTGAAGCTTTCTTT.

The V gene is TRBV7-8, the J gene TRBJ2-2; 8 nucleotides align to TRBD2. V lost 3 bases, J lost 1 base, and 4 bases stayed unmatched. This CDR3 spans 16 amino acids. Germline CDR1 is SGHVS and CDR2 is FQNEAQ. CDR3 protein: CASSFRAGGNTGELFF. DNA of the CDR3: TGTGCCAGCAGCTTCCGCGCGGGGGGGAACACCGGGGAGCTGTTTTTT.

The chain employs TRBV28 and TRBJ2-2; D unclear. CDR3 length: 14 residues. Between the trimmed V and J ends, which lost 3 bases and 6 bases, there was a span of 11 bases. The germline gives CDR1 MDHEN, CDR2 SYDVKM. CDR3 sequence: CASSFYAVSGELFF. The CDR3 DNA sequence: TGTGCCAGCAGTTTTTACGCGGTCTCCGGGGAGCTGTTTTTT.

V and J are TRBV5-1 and TRBJ2-2, with TRBD2 as a possible D gene (5 bases). Germline CDR1 SGHRS, CDR2 YFSETQ. The length of the CDR3 is 15 residues. V lost 4 bases and J lost 1, with 11 bases in between. The DNA of the CDR3 is TGCGCCAGCAGCCCCGAGGGAGAGAACACCGGGGAGCTGTTTTTT. Its protein is CASSPEGENTGELFF.

This chain connects TRBV9 to TRBJ2-5; TRBD1 is a possible D gene (5 bases). From germline, CDR1 is SGDLS and CDR2 YYNGEE. CDR3 size: 14 residues. Trimming stripped 3 bases from V and 4 bases from J, with 13 bases between. The DNA for the CDR3 is TGTGCCAGCAGCGCGTTTCAGGGTAGAGAGACCCAGTACTTC. Its protein is CASSAFQGRETQYF.

V is TRBV9 and J is TRBJ1-1, with unresolved D. Germline CDR1 reads SGDLS; CDR2 reads YYNGEE. Trimming pared 7 bases from V and 0 bases from J, leaving 7 bases between. CDR3 length: 12 residues. In DNA form, the CDR3 reads TGTGCCAGCGGGGAGTTGAACACTGAAGCTTTCTTT. Residues: CASGELNTEAFF.

This chain links TRBV28 with TRBJ2-4, with D hard to call. This CDR3 region has 12 residues. V was trimmed by 3 bases and J by 5 bases, leaving 5 bases between them. CDR1 is MDHEN, CDR2 SYDVKM, per germline. CDR3 coding DNA: TGTGCCAGCAGTTTCTCAGAAAACATTCAGTACTTC. Encoded protein: CASSFSENIQYF.